This T cell receptor (beta chain) was captured in a study of regulatory T cells in long-lasting Graves disease. In regard to this clonotype: It differs at one base from a far larger clone, so likely a read error.

The time point is: persistent/refractory GD, antithyroid drugs over 5 years with positive TRAb. There was RNA extracted from PBMCs, and the TCR library was made from it. The germline V gene encodes CDR1 SNHLY and CDR2 FYNNEI. The CDR3 has 15 amino acids. The V gene end was trimmed by 5 bases and the J gene end by 0 bases; junction bases not matched to a gene: 6. Arm-PCR of CDR3 regions and iRepertoire HTBI primers were used to build TCR beta libraries. TCRdb re-derived calls from the multiplex PCR reads in MiXCR, one entry per CDR3 protein. The top ten clones hold 29% of a sample with 310,000 or so distinct CDR3 sequences, about 20% of them seen once.

The sample here was peripheral blood mononuclear cells (PBMCs), taken when the disease was refractory, from a patient treated with antithyroid drugs. The clonotype was recovered from a female donor with Graves disease. The V call is TRBV2, the J call TRBJ2-7, with TRBD1 matching over 8 bases. CDR3 loop: CASSKRTGSSYEQYF. The DNA for the CDR3 is TGTGCCAGCAGTAAACGGACAGGGAGCTCCTACGAGCAGTACTTC. Full variable domain (outside the CDR3, taken from reference TRBV2 and TRBJ2-7): EPEVTQTPSHQVTQMGQEVILRCVPISNHLYFYWYRQILGQKVEFLVSFYNNEISEKSEIFDDQFSVERPDGSNFTLKIRSTKLEDSAMYFCASSKRTGSSYEQYFGPGTRLTVT.